These 8 T cell receptor beta chains were sequenced from one sample in a study of post-analysis software for immune sequencing data. These receptors lack a known antigen. The TCR beta cDNA libraries contained unique molecular identifiers. TCRdb processed the PCR reads anew with MiXCR; each CDR3 protein has one entry. The sample holds roughly 540,000 distinct CDR3 sequences, about a third seen once. Overall study results and limits: When patients were compared with controls, five TRBV segments were more frequent, TRBV5-6, TRBV5-1 and TRBV20-1 among them.

What was sequenced was blood. Every receptor here comes from a girl aged 2-17 years with multiple sclerosis.

The V call is TRBV6-1, the J call TRBJ1-2; 8 bases map to TRBD1. Germline V gives CDR1 MNHNS, CDR2 SASEGT. V lost 3 bases and J lost 4; bases outside the gene matches: 7. The CDR3 sequence is 15 residues long. The CDR3 reads CASSELGTGPYGYTF. The CDR3 DNA reads TGTGCCAGCAGTGAGCTCGGGACAGGCCCCTATGGCTACACCTTC.

This clonotype was detected a few times. The chain uses TRBV12-3 or TRBV12-4 and TRBJ1-5, with D unresolved. The CDR3 spans 12 residues. V lost 6 bases and J 7 bases, leaving 10 bases between the germline ends. The CDR3 protein is CASSFRRQPQHF. CDR3 DNA: TGTGCCAGCAGCTTCAGACGGCAGCCCCAGCATTTT.

The chain recombines TRBV12-3 or TRBV12-4 with TRBJ2-5, with 9 positions matching TRBD1. The end of the DNA aligns better with TRBJ2-7, so the J call may be wrong. The CDR3 runs to 14 residues. The CDR3 sequence is CASRSGTGSHEQYF. The CDR3 DNA reads as TGTGCCAGCAGGTCCGGGACAGGGTCCCACGAGCAGTACTTC.

The V call is TRBV5-1, the J call TRBJ2-3, with TRBD1 as a possible D gene (8 bases). The CDR3 totals 16 residues. The V gene lost 0 bases and the J gene lost 2 bases, with 13 bases spanning the gap. Germline V gives CDR1 SGHRS, CDR2 YFSETQ. CDR3 residues: CASSLDRGGLTDTQYF. For the CDR3, the DNA is TGCGCCAGCAGCTTGGACAGGGGGGGGCTCACAGATACGCAGTATTTT.

The genes are TRBV12-3 or TRBV12-4 and TRBJ2-3, with D maybe TRBD2 (6 bases). Trimming pared 3 bases from V and 0 bases from J, leaving 10 bases between. The CDR3 length is 15 residues. DNA for the CDR3: TGTGCCAGCAGTTTGGAAGGGACTAGCACAGATACGCAGTATTTT. Its translation is CASSLEGTSTDTQYF.

The chain carries TRBV29-1 and TRBJ2-7; unclear D gene. CDR3 length: 13 residues. Per the germline V gene, CDR1 is SQVTM and CDR2 is ANQGSEA. The CDR3 coding sequence is TGCAGTTTTTTGTCCGTGGGTTCCTACGAGCAGTACTTC. Translation gives CSFLSVGSYEQYF.

This clonotype was seen a few times. The genes are TRBV29-1 and TRBJ1-2; tentative D call: TRBD1 (6 bases). This CDR3 is built from 15 residues. The germline V and J ends were trimmed by 6 bases and 1 base, with 18 bases remaining between them. Germline-derived CDR1 and CDR2 are SQVTM and ANQGSEA. The CDR3 DNA follows: TGCAGCGTCCCAAAGGGAGGGACACATAACTATGGCTACACCTTC. It yields the protein CSVPKGGTHNYGYTF.

The chain joins TRBV5-6 to TRBJ1-2; no reliable D call. This CDR3 region has 13 residues. Germline assignment: CDR1 SGHDT and CDR2 YYEEEE. V lost 4 bases to trimming and J lost 7 bases, with 14 bases between them. CDR3 sequence (DNA): TGTGCCAGCAGCCAACAAATCGGGGTTGGCTACACCTTC. Protein: CASSQQIGVGYTF.